This TCR beta chain emerged from a study of Graves' ophthalmopathy and Graves' hyperthyroidism. Investigators amplified TCR beta CDR3 regions from RNA transcripts. After a first-round RT-PCR with HTBI primers, a second-round multiplex PCR was run. Each CDR3 protein gets one entry after TCRdb re-called the multiplex PCR reads with MiXCR. The table lists over 150,000 distinct CDR3 sequences, 30% to 45% of them singletons. The sequence derives from a woman aged 40 to 50 with Graves' ophthalmopathy. The sequenced material came from peripheral blood.

The CDR3 DNA reads as TGTGCCTGGAGTGTAAGCCGACAGTCCTCCTATGGCTACACCTTC. This translates into CAWSVSRQSSYGYTF. The chain uses TRBV30 and TRBJ1-2, with TRBD1 as a possible D gene (5 bases). CDR3 length: 15 residues. The ends were cut back, 0 bases at V and 4 bases at J, with 15 bases in the middle. The germline V gene encodes CDR1 GTSNPN and CDR2 SVGIG (reference sequence).